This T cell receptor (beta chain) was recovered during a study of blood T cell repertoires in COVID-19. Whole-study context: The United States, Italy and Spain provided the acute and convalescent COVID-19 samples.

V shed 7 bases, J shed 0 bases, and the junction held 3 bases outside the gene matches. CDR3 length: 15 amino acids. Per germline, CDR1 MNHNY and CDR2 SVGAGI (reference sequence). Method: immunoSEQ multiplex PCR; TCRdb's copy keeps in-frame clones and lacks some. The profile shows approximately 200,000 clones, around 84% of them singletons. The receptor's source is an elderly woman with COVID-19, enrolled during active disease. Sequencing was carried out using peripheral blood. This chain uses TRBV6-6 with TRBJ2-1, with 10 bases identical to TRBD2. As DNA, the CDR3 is TGTGCCAGCACGCCTAGCGGGGGCTCCTACAATGAGCAGTTCTTC. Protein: CASTPSGGSYNEQFF.